Included here is one TCR beta chain sequence, with context. These data are taken from a study of shared clonotypes between healthy human individuals. Sorted subsets were amplified in replicate PCRs using 200 to 250 ng DNA, tens of thousands of T cell genomes. Profiling relied on immunoSEQ multiplex PCR, and the TCRdb table lists in-frame clones only, not all of them. The data contain around 1.9 million clones, just over 90% of them seen just once; the ten biggest clones take up about 1.8%. The CDR3 is 15 residues long. V was shortened by 4 bases and J by 2 bases, with 15 bases between the two germline ends. Germline lookup yields CDR1 MDHEN and CDR2 SYDVKM. CD45RO-negative cells were positively selected for CCR7, leaving out terminally differentiated effector memory CD45RA+ cells.

The rearrangement uses TRBV28 and TRBJ2-7; D remains unclear. The sample comprised naive CD8+ T cells from PBMCs. The sequence came from a man aged 18 to 30 in good health. Some clones in this sample may be carry-over from other donors' samples. CDR3 DNA sequence: TGTGCCAGCAGTTCTCATGGGCAGACCCCCTACGAGCAGTACTTC. It codes for CASSSHGQTPYEQYF.